The 32 T cell receptor beta chains below come from one sample, sequenced in a study of T cells in Graves' hyperthyroidism and ophthalmopathy. Amplified TCR beta CDR3 regions derived from RNA transcripts. First-round RT-PCR of the TCR CDR3 relied on the HTBI primer set. One entry per CDR3 protein, called by TCRdb with MiXCR from the multiplex PCR reads. Of about 640,000 distinct CDR3 sequences listed, 13% to 15% were seen once; the top ten hold under 15%. The source material was blood. The receptors stem from a woman aged 45-65 years with Graves' ophthalmopathy.

This clonotype was picked up many times. V usage is TRBV12-3 or TRBV12-4 and J usage is TRBJ2-1; D is unclear. This CDR3 has 14 residues. The V end lost 3 bases, the J end lost 10 bases, and 16 bases lay between the germline ends. The CDR3 is CASSFVDRRWEQFF. The CDR3 DNA follows: TGTGCCAGCAGTTTTGTGGACCGCCGATGGGAGCAGTTCTTC.

Of note for this clonotype: Germline and junction disagree at one end, which may indicate a read error. The chain carries TRBV20-1 and TRBJ2-5; D gene ambiguous. This CDR3 is built from 15 residues. Per the germline V gene, CDR1 is DFQATT and CDR2 is SNEGSKA (reference sequence). CDR3 in amino acids: CSARNQRSDQETQCF. The DNA of the CDR3 is TGCAGTGCTAGAAATCAAAGGTCAGATCAAGAGACCCAGTGCTTC.

This clonotype was seen at least ten times. The chain has TRBV7-4 and TRBJ2-1, with TRBD2 as a possible D gene (6 bases). This CDR3 region has 14 residues. With 3 bases removed from V and 2 bases from J, the gap between germline ends came to 8 bases. The germline gives CDR1 SGHVT, CDR2 SQSDAQ. This chain's CDR3 is CASSFLATYNEQFF. The DNA of the CDR3 is TGTGCCAGCAGCTTCCTAGCGACCTACAATGAGCAGTTCTTC.

Many counts were recorded for this clonotype. V and J are TRBV29-1 and TRBJ2-1, with 16 nucleotides matching TRBD2. J was trimmed by 6 bases and V by 4 bases; bases with no gene match: 15. Per the germline V gene, CDR1 is SQVTM and CDR2 is ANQGSEA. The CDR3 consists of 19 residues. The CDR3 region has the DNA TGCAGCGTTGTCCCGGGACTAGCGGGAGGGACTGAGCTCTCCAATGAGCAGTTCTTC. Its translation is CSVVPGLAGGTELSNEQFF.

This clonotype was seen only a few times. The chain is built from TRBV28 and TRBJ2-1; a possible D gene is TRBD2 (6 bases). This CDR3 contains 13 residues. V lost 6 bases and J 4 bases, leaving 10 bases between the germline ends. Germline V lookup: CDR1 MDHEN, CDR2 SYDVKM. The CDR3 protein is CASRAGGYNEQFF. CDR3 DNA sequence: TGTGCCAGCAGAGCGGGTGGATACAATGAGCAGTTCTTC.

The chain links TRBV9 to TRBJ2-7; a weak D match, TRBD2 (6 bases). The CDR3 runs to 16 residues. V lost 0 bases and J 2 bases, leaving 15 bases between the germline ends. The germline gives CDR1 SGDLS, CDR2 YYNGEE. Written as DNA, the CDR3 is TGTGCCAGCAGCGTAGATGGAGGGAGCCAGACCTACGAGCAGTACTTC. Residues: CASSVDGGSQTYEQYF.

This chain links TRBV11-1 with TRBJ2-5; possible D gene TRBD1, 6 bases. Trimming took off 3 bases at V and 2 bases at J, with 10 bases between the two ends. The germline CDR1 and CDR2 sequences are SGHAT and FQDESV (reference sequence). The CDR3 is 14 residues long. Here the CDR3 DNA reads TGTGCCAGCAGCTTGAGGGACACACAAGAGACCCAGTACTTC. Encoded protein: CASSLRDTQETQYF. The full variable domain, completed using reference TRBV11-1 and TRBJ2-5, is EAEVAQSPRYKITEKSQAVAFWCDPISGHATLYWYRQILGQGPELLVQFQDESVVDDSQLPKDRFSAERLKGVDSTLKIQPAELGDSAMYLCASSLRDTQETQYFGPGTRLLVL.

The V call is TRBV20-1, the J call TRBJ2-3; D remains unclear. The V gene's germline CDR1 is DFQATT and CDR2 SNEGSKA (reference sequence). The CDR3 runs 13 residues. With 0 bases removed from V and 0 bases from J, the gap between germline ends came to 4 bases. The CDR3 region has the DNA TGCAGTGCTAGAGACTTTAGCACAGATACGCAGTATTTT. Translating it yields CSARDFSTDTQYF.

This clonotype was recorded many times. The chain combines TRBV27 with TRBJ1-4; 7 bases are a match to TRBD1. The germline gives CDR1 MNHEY, CDR2 SMNVEV (reference sequence). The trim removed 1 base at V and 2 bases at J, leaving 10 bases unmatched. The CDR3 spans 18 residues. The CDR3 region is CASSLFGFRGKTNEKLFF. CDR3 sequence (DNA): TGTGCCAGCAGTTTATTCGGTTTCAGGGGGAAGACTAATGAAAAACTGTTTTTT.

This clonotype was recorded at least ten times. The J gene is TRBJ2-1, the V gene TRBV20-1; 7 bases fit TRBD2. The J segment lost 8 bases and the V segment lost 0 bases, leaving 4 bases of the junction unmatched. Germline CDR1 and CDR2: DFQATT and SNEGSKA (reference sequence). The CDR3 sequence is 13 residues long. CDR3 bases: TGCAGTGCTAGAGAGCGGGAGTTGGATGAGCAGTTCTTC. Protein product: CSARERELDEQFF.

In its sample, this clonotype was seen a few times. The chain joins TRBV6-1 to TRBJ1-5; D uncertain. Trimming cost V 8 bases and J 2 bases, with 13 bases left between them. Germline values: CDR1 MNHNS, CDR2 SASEGT. The CDR3 length is 14 residues. The CDR3 DNA reads as TGTGCCAGCCTCCGTGGAGTGGGCAATCAGCCCCAGCATTTT. Translation: CASLRGVGNQPQHF.

This clonotype was found many times. The chain uses TRBV28 and TRBJ2-7; no clear D gene. V lost 8 bases and J lost 4, with 6 bases in between. Germline V CDR1 and CDR2: MDHEN, SYDVKM. This CDR3 has 10 residues. The CDR3 protein is CASGSYEQYF. In nucleotides, the CDR3 is TGTGCCAGCGGCAGTTACGAGCAGTACTTC.

This clonotype was picked up many times. The chain links TRBV12-3 or TRBV12-4 to TRBJ1-1; possibly TRBD1 for D (5 bases). Deletions cut 1 base from V and 6 bases from J, with 15 bases between. The CDR3 sequence is 15 residues long. CDR3 sequence reads: CASSLVSGSGAEAFF. DNA for the CDR3: TGTGCCAGCAGTTTAGTTTCAGGGTCTGGCGCTGAAGCTTTCTTT.

The V gene is TRBV6-1, the J gene TRBJ1-4; TRBD1 aligns across 8 bases. CDR3 length: 14 amino acids. The ends lost 6 bases at V and 8 bases at J; junction bases unmatched: 8. Germline CDR1 reads MNHNS; CDR2 reads SASEGT. CDR3 loop: CASRPDRGREKLFF. CDR3 sequence (DNA): TGTGCCAGCAGACCCGACAGGGGACGGGAAAAACTGTTTTTT.

This clonotype was seen repeatedly, ten times or more. J is TRBJ2-1 and V is TRBV6-2 or TRBV6-3; D perhaps matches TRBD1 (6 bases). This CDR3 is 15 amino acids long. Deletions cut 6 bases from V and 5 bases from J, with 17 bases between. The V gene's germline CDR1 is MNHEY and CDR2 SVGEGT. CDR3 in DNA: TGTGCCAGCAGCCCTTACAGGGACGATAACAATGAGCAGTTCTTC. Its translation is CASSPYRDDNNEQFF.

This clonotype was seen at least ten times. This rearrangement joins TRBV4-2 to TRBJ2-1, with D unresolved. Between the trimmed V and J ends, which lost 0 bases and 6 bases, there was a span of 6 bases. This CDR3 region has 13 residues. CDR1 LGHNA and CDR2 YNFKEQ come from the germline V gene. The CDR3 spells CASSQDGVNEQFF. The CDR3 region has the DNA TGTGCCAGCAGCCAAGATGGGGTCAATGAGCAGTTCTTC.

The rearrangement uses TRBV30 and TRBJ1-2, with a weak D call TRBD1 (6 bases). V was shortened by 4 bases and J by 8 bases, with 14 bases between the two germline ends. The CDR3 has 12 residues. CDR1 and CDR2 (germline): GTSNPN, SVGIG (reference sequence). The CDR3 bases are TGTGCCTGGAACGGGGGGGCAATGGGCTACACCTTC. This encodes CAWNGGAMGYTF. Filled out from reference TRBV30 and TRBJ1-2, the complete variable domain reads SQTIHQWPATLVQPVGSPLSLECTVEGTSNPNLYWYRQAAGRGLQLLFYSVGIGQISSEVPQNLSASRPQDRQFILSSKKLLLSDSGFYLCAWNGGAMGYTFGSGTRLTVV.

This clonotype has a count of ten or more. The CDR3 coding sequence is TGTGCCAGCTCACCTATTCGACAGGGGGTCGCCTACGAGCAGTACTTC. This sequence encodes CASSPIRQGVAYEQYF. This chain uses TRBV18 with TRBJ2-7, with TRBD1 matching over 9 bases. CDR1 KGHSH and CDR2 LQKENI come from the germline V gene. V lost 3 bases and J lost 2; bases outside the gene matches: 8. The CDR3 consists of 16 residues.

This clonotype was seen many times. The rearrangement links TRBV30 to TRBJ1-1; D is possibly TRBD1 (6 bases). V lost 2 bases and J 7 bases, leaving 11 bases between the germline ends. This CDR3 is 12 amino acids long. From germline, CDR1 is GTSNPN and CDR2 SVGIG (reference sequence). CDR3 in DNA: TGTGCCTGGAGTTTGGGGGCGGTTGAAGCTTTCTTT. Its translation is CAWSLGAVEAFF.

The gene calls are TRBV6-2 or TRBV6-3 and TRBJ2-1; TRBD1 matches at 7 bases. The CDR3 spans 14 residues. Trimming removed 6 bases from V and 1 base from J; junction bases left unmatched: 3. The germline CDR1 and CDR2 sequences are MNHEY and SVGEGT. This chain's CDR3 is CASRTGSSYNEQFF. In nucleotides, the CDR3 is TGTGCCAGCAGGACAGGGTCTTCCTACAATGAGCAGTTCTTC.

The sample holds many counts of this clonotype. The rearrangement links TRBV2 to TRBJ1-2; 10 nucleotides match TRBD1. V was clipped by 4 bases and J by 6 bases; unmatched bases: 8. The CDR3 sequence is 15 residues long. Per germline, CDR1 SNHLY and CDR2 FYNNEI. In DNA, the CDR3 is TGTGCCAGCAGTGTTGACAGGGGGCGTTTTGATGGCTACACCTTC. The encoded protein is CASSVDRGRFDGYTF.

The J gene is TRBJ2-1, the V gene TRBV19, with 8 bases aligning to TRBD1. The CDR3 is 14 amino acids. Germline CDR1 reads LNHDA; CDR2 reads SQIVND (reference sequence). V was clipped by 2 bases and J by 8 bases; unmatched bases: 5. The CDR3 coding sequence is TGTGCCAGTAGTATATCTTTACAGGGGGATGAGCAGTTCTTC. Protein sequence: CASSISLQGDEQFF. The full variable domain, rest sourced from reference TRBV19 and TRBJ2-1, is DGGITQSPKYLFRKEGQNVTLSCEQNLNHDAMYWYRQDPGQGLRLIYYSQIVNDFQKGDIAEGYSVSREKKESFPLTVTSAQKNPTAFYLCASSISLQGDEQFFGPGTRLTVL.

About this clonotype: A much larger clonotype is one base distant, so this may be a read error. This chain connects TRBV24-1 to TRBJ1-2; D is unclear. Per germline, CDR1 KGHDR and CDR2 SFDVKD. The CDR3 runs to 12 residues. The V and J ends lost 6 bases and 2 bases respectively, with 6 bases between them. CDR3 in amino acids: CATSPRNYGYTF. As DNA, the CDR3 is TGTGCCACCAGTCCCAGGAACTATGGCTACACCTTC.

Comment on this clonotype: In this CDR3 the conserved last residue, phenylalanine or tryptophan, is missing, so a read error is likely. J is TRBJ2-1 and V is TRBV14; 10 nucleotides match TRBD2. V was clipped by 3 bases and J by 4 bases; unmatched bases: 3. The CDR3 extends over 15 amino acids. Germline V gives CDR1 SGHDN, CDR2 FVKESK. CDR3 loop: CASSQGLAQYNEQFS. In DNA form, the CDR3 reads TGTGCCAGCAGCCAGGGACTAGCGCAATACAATGAGCAGTTCTCC.

This clonotype was found a few times. The junction does not match germline at one end; this may be a read error. The J gene is TRBJ1-1, the V gene TRBV6-5, with D tentatively TRBD1 (5 bases). The germline gives CDR1 MNHEY, CDR2 SVGAGI. The CDR3 totals 14 residues. The CDR3 reads CASSYFGGNTEASF. The CDR3 bases are TGTGCCAGCAGTTACTTTGGGGGGAACACTGAAGCTTCCTTT.

This clonotype occurred a few times. The chain employs TRBV27 and TRBJ2-5; D call uncertain. CDR1 is MNHEY and CDR2 is SMNVEV in the germline V gene (reference sequence). Deletions cut 2 bases from V and 5 bases from J, with 9 bases between. There are 13 residues in the CDR3. The CDR3 bases are TGTGCCAGCAGTTTAGCCTTGAGGGAGACCCAGTACTTC. Protein product: CASSLALRETQYF.

This clonotype occurred many times. J is TRBJ2-5 and V is TRBV2; D is perhaps TRBD2 (6 bases). Trimming cost V 4 bases and J 5 bases, with 14 bases left between them. CDR3 length equals 14 residues. CDR1 SNHLY and CDR2 FYNNEI come from the germline V gene. The CDR3 region is CASSGSGSRETQYF. The CDR3 coding sequence is TGTGCCAGCAGTGGATCCGGGAGTAGGGAGACCCAGTACTTC.

This clonotype was seen ten or more times. The gene calls are TRBV28 and TRBJ2-5, with unresolved D. CDR3 length: 14 amino acids. Trimming removed 4 bases at V and 10 bases at J, with 19 bases between. CDR1 is MDHEN and CDR2 is SYDVKM in the germline V gene. The DNA for the CDR3 is TGTGCCAGCAGTTCCTTCGTCGGCGCTTCGGGCCAGTACTTC. Its translation is CASSSFVGASGQYF. The full variable domain, rest sourced from reference TRBV28 and TRBJ2-5, is DVKVTQSSRYLVKRTGEKVFLECVQDMDHENMFWYRQDPGLGLRLIYFSYDVKMKEKGDIPEGYSVSREKKERFSLILESASTNQTSMYLCASSSFVGASGQYFGPGTRLLVL.

The chain links TRBV7-2 to TRBJ2-3; D not certain. The CDR3 contains 12 residues. Per the germline V gene, CDR1 is SGHTA and CDR2 is FQGNSA. The V and J ends lost 2 bases and 4 bases respectively, with 4 bases between them. The DNA for the CDR3 is TGTGCCAGCAGCTTACCGCCAGATACGCAGTATTTT. Translating gives CASSLPPDTQYF.

Ten or more counts support this clonotype. The gene calls are TRBV30 and TRBJ1-1; no definite D call. The germline CDR1 and CDR2 sequences are GTSNPN and SVGIG (reference sequence). The germline V and J ends were trimmed by 2 bases and 2 bases, with 12 bases remaining between them. The CDR3 extends over 14 amino acids. The CDR3 coding sequence is TGTGCCTGGAGTTGGGTTGTCAGTAACACTGAAGCTTTCTTT. This translates into CAWSWVVSNTEAFF.

In its sample, this clonotype was seen a few times. The chain links TRBV6-1 to TRBJ1-4; D possibly corresponds to TRBD1 (5 bases). V lost 5 bases and J 8 bases, leaving 21 bases between the germline ends. The germline gives CDR1 MNHNS, CDR2 SASEGT. The CDR3 spans 16 residues. CDR3 in DNA: TGTGCCAGCAGTTATGATAATGGAGGAAGGGGCGAAAAACTGTTTTTT. It specifies CASSYDNGGRGEKLFF.

The chain carries TRBV28 and TRBJ1-2; D unclear. Trimming removed 3 bases from V and 13 bases from J, with 12 bases in between. Germline V gene sequence: CDR1 MDHEN, CDR2 SYDVKM. The CDR3 extends over 11 amino acids. CDR3: CASSLQREVTF. The CDR3 coding sequence is TGTGCCAGCAGTTTGCAGCGGGAGGTCACCTTC.